This TCR beta chain came from a study of OX40 agonist ivuxolimab in advanced cancers. Some clones are missing from TCRdb's copy, which holds only in-frame ones; the method was immunoSEQ multiplex PCR. The sample consists of about 75,000 clones, around 86% of them appearing once. The germline gives CDR1 SGDLS, CDR2 YYNGEE. There are 13 residues in the CDR3. V was clipped by 4 bases and J by 5 bases, with 12 bases between them. This sequence was found in an adult with an advanced solid tumor such as melanoma, head and neck, liver or kidney cancer. The genes are TRBV9 and TRBJ1-2, with a weak D call TRBD1 (5 bases). The specimen comprised CD4+ or CD8+ T cells sorted from blood, sampled in a trial of the OX40 agonist ivuxolimab. This chain's CDR3 is CASSTTGNYGYTF. DNA for the CDR3: TGTGCCAGCAGCACCACAGGCAATTATGGCTACACCTTC.